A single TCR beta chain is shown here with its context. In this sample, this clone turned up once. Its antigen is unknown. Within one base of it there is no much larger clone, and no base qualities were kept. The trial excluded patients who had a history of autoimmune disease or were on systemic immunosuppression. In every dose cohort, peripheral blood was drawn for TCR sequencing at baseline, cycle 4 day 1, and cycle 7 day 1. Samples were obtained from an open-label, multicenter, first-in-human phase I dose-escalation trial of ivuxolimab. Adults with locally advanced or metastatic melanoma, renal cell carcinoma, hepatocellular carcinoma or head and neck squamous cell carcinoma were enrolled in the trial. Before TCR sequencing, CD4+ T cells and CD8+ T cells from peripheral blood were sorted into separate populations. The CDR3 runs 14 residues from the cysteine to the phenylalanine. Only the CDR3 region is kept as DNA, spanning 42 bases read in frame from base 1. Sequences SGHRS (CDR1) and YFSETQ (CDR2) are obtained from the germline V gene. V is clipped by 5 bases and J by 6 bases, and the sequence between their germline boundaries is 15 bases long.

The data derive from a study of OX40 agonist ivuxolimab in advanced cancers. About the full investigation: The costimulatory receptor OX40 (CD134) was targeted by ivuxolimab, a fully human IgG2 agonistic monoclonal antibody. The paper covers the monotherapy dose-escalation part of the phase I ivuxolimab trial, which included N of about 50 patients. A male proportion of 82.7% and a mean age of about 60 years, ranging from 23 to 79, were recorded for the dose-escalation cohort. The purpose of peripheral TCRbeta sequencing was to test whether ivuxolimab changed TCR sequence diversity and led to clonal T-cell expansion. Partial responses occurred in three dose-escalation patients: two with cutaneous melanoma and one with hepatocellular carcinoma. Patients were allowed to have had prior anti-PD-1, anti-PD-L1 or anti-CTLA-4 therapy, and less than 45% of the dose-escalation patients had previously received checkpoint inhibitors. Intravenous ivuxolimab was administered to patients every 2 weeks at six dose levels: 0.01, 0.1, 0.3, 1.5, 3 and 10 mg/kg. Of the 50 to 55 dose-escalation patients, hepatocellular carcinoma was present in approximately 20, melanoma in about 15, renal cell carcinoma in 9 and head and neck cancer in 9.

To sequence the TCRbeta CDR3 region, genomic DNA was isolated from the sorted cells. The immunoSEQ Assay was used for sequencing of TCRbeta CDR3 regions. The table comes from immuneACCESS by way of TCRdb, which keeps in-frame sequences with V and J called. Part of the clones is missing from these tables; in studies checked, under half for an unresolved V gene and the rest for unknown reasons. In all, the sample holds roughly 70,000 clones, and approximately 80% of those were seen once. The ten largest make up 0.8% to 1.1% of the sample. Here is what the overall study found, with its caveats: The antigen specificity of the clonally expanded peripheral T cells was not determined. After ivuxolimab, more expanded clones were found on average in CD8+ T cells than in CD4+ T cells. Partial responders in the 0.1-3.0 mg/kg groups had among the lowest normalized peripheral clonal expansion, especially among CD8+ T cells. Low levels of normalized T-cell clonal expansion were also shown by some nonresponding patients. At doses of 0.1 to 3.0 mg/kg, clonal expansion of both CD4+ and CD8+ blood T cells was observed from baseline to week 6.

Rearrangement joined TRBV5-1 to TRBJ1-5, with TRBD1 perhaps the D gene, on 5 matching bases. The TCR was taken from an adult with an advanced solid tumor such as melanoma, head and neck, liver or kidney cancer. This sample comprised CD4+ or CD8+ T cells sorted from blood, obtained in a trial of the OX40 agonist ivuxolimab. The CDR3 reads CASSTGQGSQPQHF. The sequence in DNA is TGCGCCAGCAGTACTGGGCAGGGCTCTCAGCCCCAGCATTTT. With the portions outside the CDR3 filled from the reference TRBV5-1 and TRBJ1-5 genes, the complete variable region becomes KAGVTQTPRYLIKTRGQQVTLSCSPISGHRSVSWYQQTPGQGLQFLFEYFSETQRNKGNFPGRFSGRQFSNSRSEMNVSTLELGDSALYLCASSTGQGSQPQHFGDGTRLSIL.